This T cell receptor beta chain was observed in a study of T cells in Graves' hyperthyroidism and ophthalmopathy (dated by TCRdb to 2018 to 2020). Background on the whole study: Peripheral blood was collected at initial diagnosis, before any treatment. A discovery cohort of about a hundred patients, about 43 with Graves' ophthalmopathy and 57 with stable Graves' hyperthyroidism, was used to find distinguishing TCR V-J signatures. Prospective prediction of ophthalmopathy was tested in an independent validation cohort consisting of 18 hyperthyroidism patients and over 15 patients who later progressed to ophthalmopathy. After sampling, hyperthyroidism patients received methimazole starting at 30 mg daily, and ophthalmopathy patients received high-dose intravenous methylprednisolone. The roughly 94 discovery patients were randomly divided into training and test sets at a 7:3 ratio. The paper describes TCR Vbeta CDR3 sequencing of 130 to 150 peripheral blood samples, made up of under 50 ophthalmopathy patients, over 70 hyperthyroidism patients and roughly 17 progressor patients. The study also compared thyroid tissue and blood T-cell repertoires from about six Graves' hyperthyroidism patients.

A patient counted as having stable Graves' hyperthyroidism if no progression to ophthalmopathy occurred over 18 months of follow-up. Hyperthyroidism patients were newly diagnosed, had a disease duration of under 2 months, and were aged 18 to 65 years. Patients with uncontrolled infections, other autoimmune diseases, pregnancy or lactation were excluded. Diagnoses relied on clinical symptoms, serum thyroxine and TRAb, thyroid ultrasound and orbital computed tomography. PBMCs were separated from under 12 ml of fresh peripheral blood using Ficoll-Paque density gradient centrifugation. Total RNA was extracted using Trizol reagent, and RNA quality was assessed on an Agilent 2100 Bioanalyzer. This clonotype was counted ten times or more. Its antigen is still unknown. It has no much larger one-base neighbor in the sample; base qualities were not kept. For CDR1 and CDR2, the germline V gene (reference sequence) lists SEHNR and FQNEAQ. Relative to germline, V is 3 bases shorter and J is 10 bases shorter, with 13 bases between their ends. The CDR3 runs 13 residues from the cysteine to the phenylalanine. The CDR3 DNA has 39 bases and is translated from base 1.

The TCR beta CDR3 regions were amplified from RNA transcripts. For the first round of RT-PCR on the TCR CDR3, the HTBI primer set was used together with the Qiagen OneStep RT-PCR kit. A second multiplex PCR round built the libraries, followed by size selection and purification. Paired-end sequencing of the libraries was performed with 100 bp reads on an Illumina HiSeq2000. Per the original workflow: SOAPnuke was used to process the raw data, removing reads that contained adapters or uncalled bases, had a mean Phred below 15, or lacked an exact match to the constant primer or identifier. High-quality paired reads were merged with COPE v1.2.5, and unique nucleotide sequences were defined as clonotypes. MiTCR v1.1 was used to align clonotypes to the IMGT TRBV, TRBD and TRBJ reference segments. Analysis was restricted to V-J combinations with a frequency above 0.0001, which covered about 99% of repertoires. A TCS score was defined as the ratio between F50 (clonal expansion) and ExV (chaos), using BLOSUM62-based TCRdist between CDR3 peptides within each V-J. Welch's t-statistics and random forest reduced 500 to 650 V-J features to 10 to 15, which were used in a naive Bayes classifier (R e1071). TCRdb reworked the public reads: Q25 trimming with fastp, MiXCR clone assembly, productive beta chains retained. Every distinct CDR3 protein forms one entry, paired with its most common genes and DNA. Here the V and J calls rest on TCRdb's processing, not on the authors' analysis. Counted in this sample were 300,000 to 450,000 distinct CDR3 sequences; approximately 15% of them appeared once. The top ten clones comprise about 10% of the sample.

What the authors observed across the whole study: Most expanded thyroid clonotypes (frequency above 0.001) were also found in blood, which suggests that blood repertoires may mirror thyroid immune responses. No statistical method was used to set the sample size in advance, and investigators knew the group allocation. In validation, the model predicted progression to ophthalmopathy with 55% to 71% sensitivity and 72% to 75% specificity, a median of about 6.7 months before onset. Ophthalmopathy was separated from stable hyperthyroidism by a 13 V-J signature model, with roughly 88% sensitivity and 81% to 82% specificity obtained in cross-validation and 80%/75% obtained in testing.

Sequencing was performed on blood. The V gene is TRBV7-9 and the J gene is TRBJ2-1; 6 matching bases give a weak D call of TRBD2. The receptor comes from a woman aged 60-75 years with Graves' hyperthyroidism. The nucleotides read TGTGCCAGCAGCTTCGGAGGGGCCACCGAGCAGTTCTTC. This yields the protein CASSFGGATEQFF.